The present entry profiles one TCR beta chain with its context. Its specificity is not known. Repertoires were generated with immunoSEQ multiplex PCR, while TCRdb's copy carries only in-frame clones and drops some. The profile covers about 1.4 million clones, with more than 95% appearing a single time and about 1% taken by the ten largest. This entry is derived from a study of shared clonotypes between healthy human individuals. Points from the study as a whole: What rarefaction showed was incomplete sorted-subset sequencing despite large depth. Among the subsets, naive ones generally showed larger estimated richness than memory ones.

Germline-derived CDR1 and CDR2 are MNHEY and SMNVEV (reference sequence). Germline trimming cut 3 bases from V and 4 bases from J; bases unmatched to any gene: 19. The CDR3 has 19 residues. Every contributor of samples was a Caucasian grown-up residing in Nashville, Tennessee. In the CD4+ fraction, cells were divided into CD45RA+ naive and CD45RA-negative memory subsets. This TCR was recovered from a man aged 25-40 years in good health. V is TRBV27 and J is TRBJ2-3; 7 bases fit TRBD2. The sample consisted of naive CD4+ T cells sorted from blood. Subset noted: CD45RA+ positively selected. The CDR3 spells CASSLRLSGTRVLADTQYF. CDR3 nucleotides: TGTGCCAGCAGTTTGAGACTAAGCGGGACGAGGGTTTTGGCAGATACGCAGTATTTT.